The rows below give T cell receptor beta chains drawn from one sample of a study of T cell responses to AZD1222 COVID-19 vaccine. Clones were read by immunoSEQ multiplex PCR, and TCRdb kept only the in-frame ones, dropping some. Of about 76,000 clones listed, roughly 84% are singletons. The sequencing here drew on peripheral blood, taken on day 0 of AZD1222 vaccination. These receptors were obtained from an adult in good health. Each CDR3 is given with its conserved first and last residue. Fields, in order: V gene, J gene, clone size, D gene, CDR3 protein, CDR3 DNA. D genes are given only for firm matches. Where a row states a size, it is once, few, many or the class of an expanded clone; other rows omit it.

V gene: TRBV7-3
J gene: TRBJ2-7
clone size: -
D gene: -
CDR3 protein: CASSLGGGASYEQYF
CDR3 DNA: TGTGCCAGCAGCTTAGGTGGGGGCGCTTCCTACGAGCAGTACTTC

V gene: TRBV13
J gene: TRBJ1-1
clone size: -
D gene: TRBD1
CDR3 protein: CASSLRTGGTEAFF
CDR3 DNA: TGTGCCAGCAGCTTGAGGACAGGGGGGACTGAAGCTTTCTTT

V gene: TRBV10-3
J gene: TRBJ1-6
clone size: -
D gene: TRBD1
CDR3 protein: CAISESGQVLGSPLHF
CDR3 DNA: TGTGCCATCAGTGAGTCTGGACAGGTCCTAGGTTCACCCCTCCACTTT

V gene: TRBV3-1/TRBV3-2
J gene: TRBJ1-1
clone size: -
D gene: TRBD1
CDR3 protein: CASSPTGTGAGYGTEAFF
CDR3 DNA: TGTGCCAGCAGTCCGACCGGGACAGGGGCGGGCTACGGCACTGAAGCTTTCTTT

V gene: TRBV7-9
J gene: TRBJ1-6
clone size: -
D gene: -
CDR3 protein: CASSSGLDEWGGPPSPLHF
CDR3 DNA: TGTGCCAGCAGCTCAGGACTGGATGAATGGGGGGGCCCACCTTCACCCCTCCACTTT

V gene: TRBV27
J gene: TRBJ2-7
clone size: -
D gene: TRBD2
CDR3 protein: CASRTSGGDLYEQYF
CDR3 DNA: TGTGCCAGCAGGACTAGCGGGGGTGACCTCTACGAGCAGTACTTC

V gene: TRBV27
J gene: TRBJ1-1
clone size: -
D gene: TRBD1
CDR3 protein: CASSLPGQGLTEAFF
CDR3 DNA: TGTGCCAGCAGTTTACCGGGACAGGGGTTGACTGAAGCTTTCTTT

V gene: TRBV27
J gene: TRBJ2-1
clone size: -
D gene: -
CDR3 protein: CASSSPSGEYNEQFF
CDR3 DNA: TGTGCCAGCAGTTCACCTTCTGGAGAATACAATGAGCAGTTCTTC

V gene: TRBV4-1
J gene: TRBJ2-3
clone size: -
D gene: -
CDR3 protein: CASSQDWRAGSIDTQYF
CDR3 DNA: TGCGCCAGCAGCCAAGATTGGCGGGCAGGTAGTATAGATACGCAGTATTTT

V gene: TRBV23-1
J gene: TRBJ1-4
clone size: -
D gene: -
CDR3 protein: CASSPGGGNNEKLFF
CDR3 DNA: TGCGCCAGCAGTCCGGGTGGGGGTAACAATGAAAAACTGTTTTTT

V gene: TRBV12-3/TRBV12-4
J gene: TRBJ2-2
clone size: once
D gene: -
CDR3 protein: CASILAHIGELFF
CDR3 DNA: TGTGCCAGCATTCTTGCCCATATCGGGGAGCTGTTTTTT

V gene: TRBV7-2
J gene: TRBJ2-7
clone size: -
D gene: -
CDR3 protein: CASSANGIRPSYEQYF
CDR3 DNA: TGTGCCAGCAGCGCAAACGGGATCCGGCCCTCCTACGAGCAGTACTTC

V gene: TRBV2
J gene: TRBJ1-2
clone size: -
D gene: -
CDR3 protein: CANRAWGQGYGYTF
CDR3 DNA: TGTGCCAACAGAGCTTGGGGGCAGGGGTATGGCTACACCTTC

V gene: TRBV5-1
J gene: TRBJ2-1
clone size: -
D gene: TRBD2
CDR3 protein: CASSLGLGAGVPNEQFF
CDR3 DNA: TGCGCCAGCAGCTTGGGGCTAGGAGCGGGGGTCCCTAATGAGCAGTTCTTC

V gene: TRBV6-2/TRBV6-3
J gene: TRBJ2-1
clone size: -
D gene: TRBD2
CDR3 protein: CASSYSLTSGNYNEQFF
CDR3 DNA: TGTGCCAGCAGTTACTCCCTTACTAGCGGGAACTACAATGAGCAGTTCTTC

V gene: TRBV27
J gene: TRBJ2-5
clone size: -
D gene: -
CDR3 protein: CASSLWGYAETQYF
CDR3 DNA: TGTGCCAGCAGTTTATGGGGCTACGCCGAGACCCAGTACTTC

V gene: TRBV7-8
J gene: TRBJ2-7
clone size: -
D gene: TRBD1
CDR3 protein: CASSSWRTGNYEQYF
CDR3 DNA: TGTGCCAGCAGCTCTTGGAGGACAGGGAACTACGAGCAGTACTTC

V gene: TRBV29-1
J gene: TRBJ1-1
clone size: -
D gene: -
CDR3 protein: CSVRVATEAFF
CDR3 DNA: TGCAGCGTAAGAGTTGCCACTGAAGCTTTCTTT

V gene: TRBV6-5
J gene: TRBJ1-2
clone size: once
D gene: TRBD1
CDR3 protein: CASRSDRGRGYTF
CDR3 DNA: TGTGCCAGCAGGTCGGACAGGGGGCGCGGCTACACCTTC

V gene: TRBV3-1/TRBV3-2
J gene: TRBJ2-3
clone size: -
D gene: -
CDR3 protein: CASSQNSALPDTQYF
CDR3 DNA: TGTGCCAGCAGCCAAAATAGCGCCCTCCCGGATACGCAGTATTTT

V gene: TRBV15
J gene: TRBJ1-2
clone size: once
D gene: -
CDR3 protein: CATSRDVEFNYGYTF
CDR3 DNA: TGTGCCACCAGCAGAGATGTAGAATTTAACTATGGCTACACCTTC

V gene: TRBV27
J gene: TRBJ1-1
clone size: -
D gene: -
CDR3 protein: CASSFQGYSEAFF
CDR3 DNA: TGTGCCAGCAGTTTTCAGGGGTATTCTGAAGCTTTCTTT

V gene: TRBV9
J gene: TRBJ2-1
clone size: -
D gene: TRBD2
CDR3 protein: CASSVAAGAGEQFF
CDR3 DNA: TGTGCCAGCAGCGTAGCGGCGGGAGCGGGAGAGCAGTTCTTC

V gene: TRBV7-2
J gene: TRBJ2-5
clone size: once
D gene: -
CDR3 protein: CASSPQTGIPETQYF
CDR3 DNA: TGTGCCAGCAGCCCCCAGACGGGTATCCCCGAGACCCAGTACTTC

V gene: TRBV4-1
J gene: TRBJ2-3
clone size: few
D gene: -
CDR3 protein: CASSQRLSLRDTQYF
CDR3 DNA: TGCGCCAGCAGCCAGAGGCTCTCCTTACGTGATACGCAGTATTTT

V gene: TRBV6-5
J gene: TRBJ2-1
clone size: -
D gene: TRBD2
CDR3 protein: CANAGTSGRDEQFF
CDR3 DNA: TGTGCCAACGCCGGGACTAGCGGGAGGGATGAGCAGTTCTTC

V gene: TRBV15
J gene: TRBJ2-1
clone size: -
D gene: -
CDR3 protein: CATSRDPQSYNEQFF
CDR3 DNA: TGTGCCACCAGCAGAGACCCGCAGTCCTACAATGAGCAGTTCTTC

V gene: TRBV7-6
J gene: TRBJ2-7
clone size: -
D gene: -
CDR3 protein: CASSPSPGQPYEQYF
CDR3 DNA: TGTGCCAGCAGCCCCTCTCCGGGACAACCTTACGAGCAGTACTTC

V gene: TRBV28
J gene: TRBJ2-7
clone size: -
D gene: -
CDR3 protein: CASSSGPGEQYF
CDR3 DNA: TGTGCCAGCAGTTCCGGACCCGGCGAGCAGTACTTC

V gene: TRBV11-2
J gene: TRBJ2-2
clone size: -
D gene: -
CDR3 protein: CASSPSGYAGRELFF
CDR3 DNA: TGTGCCAGCAGCCCTAGTGGATATGCAGGCCGGGAGCTGTTTTTT

V gene: TRBV2
J gene: TRBJ1-5
clone size: -
D gene: -
CDR3 protein: CASSEEAGENQPQHF
CDR3 DNA: TGTGCCAGCAGTGAAGAGGCAGGGGAAAATCAGCCCCAGCATTTT

V gene: TRBV6-6
J gene: TRBJ1-5
clone size: -
D gene: -
CDR3 protein: CASSGIRGSRGQPQHF
CDR3 DNA: TGTGCCAGCAGTGGAATCCGGGGCTCCCGGGGTCAGCCCCAGCATTTT

V gene: TRBV2
J gene: TRBJ1-2
clone size: -
D gene: TRBD1
CDR3 protein: CASRDRGYGYTF
CDR3 DNA: TGTGCCAGCCGGGACAGGGGCTATGGCTACACCTTC

V gene: TRBV30
J gene: TRBJ1-6
clone size: few
D gene: -
CDR3 protein: CAWSVAGASYNSPLHF
CDR3 DNA: TGTGCCTGGAGTGTGGCAGGAGCCTCCTATAATTCACCCCTCCACTTT

V gene: TRBV14
J gene: TRBJ1-5
clone size: -
D gene: -
CDR3 protein: CASSQPRRGRVHQPQHF
CDR3 DNA: TGTGCCAGCAGCCAACCCCGACGAGGGAGAGTGCATCAGCCCCAGCATTTT

V gene: TRBV19
J gene: TRBJ2-7
clone size: -
D gene: -
CDR3 protein: CVSSIASGGQASYEQYF
CDR3 DNA: TGTGTCAGTAGTATAGCCTCTGGTGGGCAGGCTTCCTACGAGCAGTACTTC

V gene: TRBV15
J gene: TRBJ2-7
clone size: -
D gene: -
CDR3 protein: CATSAPQDYPRGGQQYF
CDR3 DNA: TGTGCCACCAGCGCCCCCCAAGACTACCCGCGCGGTGGGCAGCAGTACTTC

V gene: TRBV27
J gene: TRBJ1-6
clone size: -
D gene: -
CDR3 protein: CASSFRPDTYYNSPLHF
CDR3 DNA: TGTGCCAGCAGTTTCCGCCCGGATACGTACTATAATTCACCCCTCCACTTT

V gene: TRBV28
J gene: TRBJ2-4
clone size: -
D gene: TRBD2
CDR3 protein: CASSFERGGSGNIQYF
CDR3 DNA: TGTGCCAGCAGTTTTGAGCGGGGGGGCAGTGGAAACATTCAGTACTTC

V gene: TRBV11-3
J gene: TRBJ2-5
clone size: -
D gene: -
CDR3 protein: CASSRGRSSDQETQYF
CDR3 DNA: TGTGCCAGCAGCCGTGGTCGGTCCTCAGACCAAGAGACCCAGTACTTC

V gene: TRBV6-5
J gene: TRBJ2-3
clone size: -
D gene: TRBD1
CDR3 protein: CASSQGDHYTDTQYF
CDR3 DNA: TGTGCCAGCAGTCAGGGGGACCACTACACAGATACGCAGTATTTT

V gene: TRBV19
J gene: TRBJ2-1
clone size: -
D gene: -
CDR3 protein: CASSILAADNEQFF
CDR3 DNA: TGTGCCAGTAGTATTTTAGCGGCAGACAATGAGCAGTTCTTC

V gene: TRBV9
J gene: TRBJ1-4
clone size: -
D gene: -
CDR3 protein: CASSARQSSTNEKLFF
CDR3 DNA: TGTGCCAGCAGCGCGCGTCAGAGTTCAACTAATGAAAAACTGTTTTTT

V gene: TRBV9
J gene: TRBJ2-1
clone size: -
D gene: -
CDR3 protein: CASSVEGPETYNEQFF
CDR3 DNA: TGTGCCAGCAGCGTAGAGGGGCCAGAGACCTACAATGAGCAGTTCTTC

V gene: TRBV12-2
J gene: TRBJ1-6
clone size: -
D gene: -
CDR3 protein: CASRLAMRGQGSPLHF
CDR3 DNA: TGTGCAAGTCGCTTAGCTATGAGGGGACAGGGTTCACCCCTCCACTTT

V gene: TRBV7-9
J gene: TRBJ1-5
clone size: -
D gene: -
CDR3 protein: CASSLTFNQPQHF
CDR3 DNA: TGTGCCAGCAGCTTAACCTTCAATCAGCCCCAGCATTTT

V gene: TRBV6-4
J gene: TRBJ1-1
clone size: few
D gene: -
CDR3 protein: CATPSNYRTAQDTEAFF
CDR3 DNA: TGTGCCACCCCGTCAAACTACCGGACTGCCCAGGATACTGAAGCTTTCTTT

V gene: TRBV5-5
J gene: TRBJ1-3
clone size: -
D gene: -
CDR3 protein: CASSFWGNGNTIYF
CDR3 DNA: TGTGCCAGCAGCTTCTGGGGGAACGGAAACACCATATATTTT

V gene: TRBV6-4
J gene: TRBJ1-3
clone size: -
D gene: -
CDR3 protein: CASRRTKRGSGNTIYF
CDR3 DNA: TGTGCCAGCAGGAGGACGAAGAGGGGCTCTGGAAACACCATATATTTT

V gene: TRBV4-1
J gene: TRBJ2-7
clone size: once
D gene: -
CDR3 protein: CASSQSSPRTSYEQYF
CDR3 DNA: TGCGCCAGCAGCCAATCATCGCCCCGTACCTCCTACGAGCAGTACTTC

V gene: TRBV19
J gene: TRBJ1-2
clone size: -
D gene: -
CDR3 protein: CASAPAAYGYTF
CDR3 DNA: TGTGCCAGTGCCCCGGCAGCCTATGGCTACACCTTC

V gene: TRBV7-2
J gene: TRBJ1-2
clone size: few
D gene: -
CDR3 protein: CASSLDPQGKGYTF
CDR3 DNA: TGTGCCAGCAGCTTAGACCCCCAGGGCAAAGGCTACACCTTC

V gene: TRBV18
J gene: TRBJ2-7
clone size: -
D gene: TRBD2
CDR3 protein: CASSPELAGYEQYF
CDR3 DNA: TGTGCCAGCTCACCAGAACTAGCGGGTTACGAGCAGTACTTC